The clone carrying this T cell receptor (beta chain) was seen only once. The data derive from a study of cytomegalovirus exposure and HLA in healthy donors. Both 60 Vbeta primers and 13 Jbeta primers went into the PCR. Here immunoSEQ multiplex PCR was the method, and the copy in TCRdb shows in-frame clones only, minus some. The sample gives some 110,000 clones, approximately 80% of which show up once; around 3% is in the top ten. Germline CDR1 is MDHEN and CDR2 is SYDVKM. The CDR3 has 15 residues. Deletions cut 6 bases from V and 4 bases from J, with 18 bases between. The chain combines TRBV28 with TRBJ1-1, with TRBD1 as a possible D gene (6 bases). The sequenced sample consisted of PBMCs. The source is a woman aged 18-29 years in good health and CMV-seropositive. The DNA of the CDR3 is TGTGCCAGCAGGGTCGGCGGGGGGCTGAGCACTGAAGCTTTCTTT. This codes for CASRVGGGLSTEAFF.